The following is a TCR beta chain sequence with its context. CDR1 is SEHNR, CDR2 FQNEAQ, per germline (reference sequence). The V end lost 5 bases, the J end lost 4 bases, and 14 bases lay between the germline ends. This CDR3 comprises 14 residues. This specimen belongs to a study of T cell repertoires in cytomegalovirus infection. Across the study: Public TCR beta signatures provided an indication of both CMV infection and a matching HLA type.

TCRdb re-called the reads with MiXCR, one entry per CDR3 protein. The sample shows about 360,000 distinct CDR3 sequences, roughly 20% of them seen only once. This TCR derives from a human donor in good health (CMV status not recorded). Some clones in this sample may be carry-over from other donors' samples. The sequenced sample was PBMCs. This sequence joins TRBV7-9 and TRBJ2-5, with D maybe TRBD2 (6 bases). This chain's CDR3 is CASSPSRGLETQYF. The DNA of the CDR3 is TGTGCCAGCAGCCCAAGTCGGGGACTAGAGACCCAGTACTTC.